This is a list of T cell receptor beta chains from one sample in a study of blood T cell repertoires in COVID-19. Using immunoSEQ multiplex PCR, the repertoire was profiled, and TCRdb retains in-frame clones only, with some absent. The sample shows approximately 300,000 clones, about 90% of them seen only once. Sequences were obtained from PBMCs or T cells enriched from blood (not recorded which). Receptors were obtained from a woman younger than 30 with acute COVID-19. The CDR3 runs from the conserved cysteine through the conserved F or W. The D gene is left open where the match is weak. The size entry is marked missing in some rows and otherwise reads once, few, many or a size class.

D gene,V gene,J gene,clone size,CDR3 protein,CDR3 DNA
-,TRBV5-6,TRBJ2-2,once,CASSRRSPGELFF,TGTGCCAGCAGCCGAAGGAGTCCCGGGGAGCTGTTTTTT
-,TRBV28,TRBJ1-1,-,CASTLTVGVKREAFF,TGTGCCAGCACCCTGACCGTCGGGGTCAAACGAGAAGCTTTCTTT
TRBD1,TRBV6-1,TRBJ2-7,-,CASSEAQGQGYEQYF,TGTGCCAGCAGTGAAGCGCAGGGACAGGGCTACGAGCAGTACTTC
TRBD2,TRBV6-5,TRBJ2-1,-,CASQGSGSPNNEQFF,TGTGCCAGCCAAGGGAGCGGGAGCCCCAACAATGAGCAGTTCTTC
-,TRBV7-2,TRBJ2-2,-,CASSLTADTGELFF,TGTGCCAGCAGCTTAACCGCAGACACCGGGGAGCTGTTTTTT
TRBD1,TRBV28,TRBJ1-5,-,CASRRQGAQVDQPQHF,TGTGCCAGCAGAAGACAGGGGGCTCAGGTTGATCAGCCCCAGCATTTT
TRBD2,TRBV11-2,TRBJ2-1,few,CASSPRPGLGLGYNEQFF,TGTGCCAGCAGCCCGAGACCGGGACTAGGTTTGGGGTACAATGAGCAGTTCTTC
-,TRBV7-3,TRBJ2-1,-,CASSPQFAPEQFF,TGTGCCAGCAGCCCCCAATTCGCGCCCGAGCAGTTCTTC
-,TRBV19,TRBJ2-7,few,CASSIGLERYEQYF,TGTGCCAGTAGTATCGGGTTAGAGCGCTACGAGCAGTACTTC
-,TRBV28,TRBJ2-1,-,CATLGRDINEQFF,TGTGCCACCTTGGGGCGGGATATCAATGAGCAGTTCTTC
-,TRBV15,TRBJ1-5,once,CATREGNQPQHF,TGTGCCACCCGGGAGGGAAATCAGCCCCAGCATTTT
TRBD1,TRBV10-3,TRBJ1-2,-,CAAAGQGILDYGYTF,TGTGCCGCGGCGGGACAGGGGATTTTAGACTATGGCTACACCTTC
TRBD2,TRBV7-2,TRBJ2-1,-,CASSAILVTSGRAGNEQFF,TGTGCCAGCAGCGCCATCCTCGTGACTAGCGGGAGGGCAGGAAATGAGCAGTTCTTC
-,TRBV7-6,TRBJ2-1,-,CASSPYDSSGPYNEQFF,TGTGCCAGCAGCCCCTATGACTCGAGCGGGCCGTACAATGAGCAGTTCTTC
TRBD2,TRBV5-1,TRBJ2-2,-,CASSSAGGGRNTGELFF,TGCGCCAGCAGCTCGGCGGGAGGGGGCCGAAACACCGGGGAGCTGTTTTTT
TRBD1,TRBV10-3,TRBJ1-2,-,CAISESPGTGGEGYTF,TGTGCCATCAGTGAGTCGCCCGGGACAGGGGGCGAGGGCTACACCTTC
-,TRBV6-5,TRBJ2-5,-,CASTGETQYF,TGTGCCAGCACAGGGGAGACCCAGTACTTC
TRBD2,TRBV9,TRBJ2-5,-,CASSVDSGEGETQYF,TGTGCCAGCAGCGTGGATAGCGGGGAGGGAGAGACCCAGTACTTC
TRBD1,TRBV3-1/TRBV3-2,TRBJ2-7,once,CASSSRPGQAGSGQYF,TGTGCCAGCAGCTCCAGACCGGGACAGGCGGGGTCGGGACAGTACTTC
-,TRBV5-1,TRBJ1-1,-,CASSLAGRDTEAFF,TGCGCCAGCAGCCTCGCAGGGAGGGACACTGAAGCTTTCTTT
-,TRBV6-5,TRBJ1-2,-,CASHLAGDYGYTF,TGTGCCAGCCACCTTGCGGGGGACTATGGCTACACCTTC
TRBD1,TRBV9,TRBJ2-6,-,CASSRGTGNGGANVLTF,TGTGCCAGCAGCCGTGGGACAGGTAATGGTGGGGCCAACGTCCTGACTTTC
-,TRBV30,TRBJ1-5,once,CAWSARSARGQPQHF,TGTGCCTGGAGTGCACGATCGGCGAGAGGTCAGCCCCAGCATTTT
TRBD2,TRBV9,TRBJ2-5,-,CASSVGLAGGGETQYF,TGTGCCAGCAGCGTGGGACTAGCGGGAGGTGGAGAGACCCAGTACTTC
-,TRBV30,TRBJ2-7,-,CAWRPSPGYEQYF,TGTGCCTGGAGGCCTTCCCCCGGCTACGAGCAGTACTTC
-,TRBV28,TRBJ1-5,few,CATKKWGQGKDQPQHF,TGTGCCACCAAAAAGTGGGGCCAAGGGAAGGATCAGCCCCAGCATTTT
TRBD1,TRBV24-1,TRBJ2-7,-,CATSDWDSPYEQYF,TGTGCCACCAGTGATTGGGACAGCCCCTACGAGCAGTACTTC
TRBD2,TRBV6-1,TRBJ2-1,once,CASSEESLAGIEQFF,TGTGCCAGCAGTGAAGAATCGCTAGCGGGAATTGAGCAGTTCTTC
-,TRBV27,TRBJ1-2,-,CASSPPQGGDGYTF,TGTGCCAGCAGCCCACCTCAGGGAGGAGATGGCTACACCTTC
-,TRBV5-1,TRBJ2-7,-,CASSFSGTTGGEQYF,TGCGCCAGCAGCTTTTCCGGGACAACGGGCGGCGAGCAGTACTTC
-,TRBV28,TRBJ1-5,-,CANSPGVNQPQHF,TGTGCCAACAGCCCAGGGGTCAATCAGCCCCAGCATTTT
-,TRBV3-1/TRBV3-2,TRBJ1-2,-,CASSQVRLGSTGGYTF,TGTGCCAGCAGCCAAGTCAGACTTGGGTCCACGGGGGGCTACACCTTC
TRBD2,TRBV11-3,TRBJ2-7,-,CASSSTGLAGEQYF,TGTGCCAGCAGCTCCACGGGACTAGCGGGCGAGCAGTACTTC
-,TRBV28,TRBJ2-7,-,CATDFGAGSLYEQYF,TGTGCCACCGACTTTGGGGCAGGCTCCCTCTACGAGCAGTACTTC
-,TRBV6-5,TRBJ1-1,-,CASSYSVPDTEAFF,TGTGCCAGCAGTTACTCGGTCCCGGACACTGAAGCTTTCTTT
TRBD1,TRBV28,TRBJ1-3,-,CASGDYRGQGANTIYF,TGTGCCAGCGGAGACTACCGCGGACAGGGGGCCAACACCATATATTTT
TRBD1,TRBV30,TRBJ2-5,-,CAWSFSRTGLPDSQYF,TGTGCCTGGAGTTTCTCCCGGACAGGACTCCCCGATTCCCAGTACTTC
-,TRBV11-3,TRBJ2-3,-,CASSLREWVRQIPDTQYF,TGTGCCAGCAGCTTAAGGGAATGGGTCCGACAGATACCCGATACGCAGTATTTT
-,TRBV7-6,TRBJ2-2,-,CASSFNSAGAGELFF,TGTGCCAGCAGCTTTAATTCCGCCGGAGCTGGGGAGCTGTTTTTT
-,TRBV29-1,TRBJ1-2,-,CSYYQDGYTF,TGCAGCTATTACCAGGATGGCTACACCTTC
TRBD2,TRBV5-4,TRBJ2-7,-,CASSWGTSGVYEQYF,TGTGCCAGCAGCTGGGGGACTAGCGGGGTCTACGAGCAGTACTTC
TRBD1,TRBV28,TRBJ1-2,-,CASSFLTGTYGYTF,TGTGCCAGCAGCTTCCTGACAGGGACCTATGGCTACACCTTC
-,TRBV28,TRBJ1-1,-,CASSRASTGTEAFF,TGTGCCAGCAGTAGAGCCAGCACAGGGACTGAAGCTTTCTTT
TRBD1,TRBV10-3,TRBJ2-7,-,CAIREGQGIYEQYF,TGTGCCATCAGAGAAGGACAGGGGATTTACGAGCAGTACTTC
TRBD1,TRBV7-9,TRBJ2-5,-,CASSLGQGVEETQYF,TGTGCCAGCAGCTTAGGACAGGGGGTAGAAGAGACCCAGTACTTC
TRBD1,TRBV28,TRBJ2-1,-,CASSFVGIEKTGSSYNEQFF,TGTGCCAGCAGTTTTGTCGGAATAGAAAAGACAGGGAGCTCCTACAATGAGCAGTTCTTC
-,TRBV28,TRBJ1-1,-,CASSLRGGRNTEAFF,TGTGCCAGCAGTTTACGAGGGGGTAGGAACACTGAAGCTTTCTTT
-,TRBV6-5,TRBJ2-7,few,CASRSDIAPSYEQYF,TGTGCCAGCAGATCCGACATCGCCCCTTCCTACGAGCAGTACTTC
TRBD2,TRBV7-2,TRBJ2-5,-,CASSLSGRVVETQYF,TGTGCCAGCAGCTTAAGCGGGAGGGTGGTAGAGACCCAGTACTTC
-,TRBV18,TRBJ1-3,once,CASSPGVSGSGNTIYF,TGTGCCAGCTCGCCAGGGGTATCGGGGTCTGGAAACACCATATATTTT
-,TRBV19,TRBJ1-3,-,CASGGLSSGNTIYF,TGTGCCAGCGGGGGGCTCAGCTCTGGAAACACCATATATTTT
TRBD1,TRBV11-3,TRBJ1-1,-,CASSSSGGRMTEAFF,TGTGCCAGCAGCTCTTCAGGGGGCCGGATGACTGAAGCTTTCTTT
-,TRBV19,TRBJ2-5,few,CASSKWKRETQYF,TGTGCCAGTAGTAAGTGGAAGAGGGAGACCCAGTACTTC
TRBD1,TRBV14,TRBJ1-1,-,CASSQAGTGIIKAFF,TGTGCCAGCAGCCAGGCCGGGACAGGGATTATAAAGGCTTTCTTT
TRBD2,TRBV2,TRBJ2-1,few,CASRPGVVERTSGYNEQFF,TGTGCCAGCAGGCCCGGGGTGGTAGAGAGGACTAGCGGGTACAATGAGCAGTTCTTC
TRBD1,TRBV5-8,TRBJ1-6,-,CASTRDRGSPLHF,TGTGCCAGCACCCGGGACAGGGGTTCACCCCTCCACTTT